This TCR beta chain was identified in a study of regulatory T cells in long-lasting Graves disease. Notes on the study in general: Persistent patients shared more public clonotypes (approximately 2,800) than new patients (more than 900). Investigators studied peripheral blood only, not thyroid tissue. TRBV28, TRBJ1-2 and TRBJ2-5 were favored in persistent disease.

This clonotype was detected ten times or more. What it binds is unknown. Trimming cost V 3 bases and J 0 bases, with 9 bases left between them. The CDR3 has 15 residues. Looked up from germline, CDR1 is KGHSH and CDR2 is LQKENI. Investigators prepared the TCR beta libraries by applying iRepertoire HTBI primers and Arm-PCR of CDR3 regions. Each CDR3 protein gets one entry after TCRdb re-called the multiplex PCR reads with MiXCR. This table has about 350,000 distinct CDR3 sequences, roughly a sixth appearing once. The time point: newly diagnosed GD, antithyroid drugs for less than 3 months. The TCR library was prepared using RNA isolated from PBMCs. The sample was also reused in another study, on T cells in Graves' hyperthyroidism and ophthalmopathy. That source adds: Lactation, pregnancy, other autoimmune disease or uncontrolled infection excluded patients.

The TCR comes from a man aged 35-49 years with Graves disease. V gene TRBV18 combines with J gene TRBJ2-1; D remains unclear. Sequenced material: peripheral blood mononuclear cells (PBMCs), taken at new diagnosis, from a patient treated with antithyroid drugs. As DNA, the CDR3 is TGTGCCAGCTCACCTATTTCGGGCTCCTACAATGAGCAGTTCTTC. Its protein product is CASSPISGSYNEQFF.